The 6 T cell receptor beta chains below come from one sample, sequenced in a study of T cells in Graves' hyperthyroidism and ophthalmopathy. Regions amplified from RNA transcripts were the TCR beta CDR3 regions. First-round RT-PCR of the TCR CDR3 relied on the HTBI primer set. TCRdb processed the multiplex PCR reads anew with MiXCR; each CDR3 protein has one entry. Here the sample spans roughly 380,000 distinct CDR3 sequences, more than 11% being singletons. The sequenced material came from blood. The receptor set was obtained from a woman aged 55-69 years with Graves' hyperthyroidism.

The table lists this clonotype with many counts. This chain links TRBV5-1 with TRBJ1-2; D is unresolved. The CDR3 totals 13 residues. The germline V gene has CDR1 SGHRS and CDR2 YFSETQ. Trimming left V 1 base short and J 7 bases short, with 11 bases between. The CDR3 spells CASSLWESSGYTF. The CDR3 DNA sequence: TGCGCCAGCAGCTTGTGGGAATCAAGTGGCTACACCTTC.

This clonotype was observed many times. This chain links TRBV3-1 with TRBJ1-1; D might be TRBD1 (5 bases). The CDR3 covers 13 residues. V lost 3 bases and J lost 7, with 12 bases in between. Germline V gives CDR1 LGHDT, CDR2 YNNKEL (reference sequence). CDR3 residues: CASSQGEGYEAFF. The CDR3 region has the DNA TGTGCCAGCAGCCAGGGAGAGGGGTATGAAGCTTTCTTT.

This clonotype showed up many times. The chain carries TRBV6-1 and TRBJ2-3; 14 bases map to TRBD2. In germline, CDR1 is MNHNS, CDR2 SASEGT. J lost 2 bases, V lost 6 bases, and 1 base had no gene match. The CDR3 spans 15 residues. CDR3 nucleotide sequence: TGTGCCAGCAGGGGACTAGCGGGAGACACAGATACGCAGTATTTT. Translated: CASRGLAGDTDTQYF.

A few counts support this clonotype. A much larger clone sits a single nucleotide away, making a read error possible. V gene TRBV28 combines with J gene TRBJ2-7; D is tentatively TRBD1 or TRBD2 (5 bases each). Germline V gene sequence: CDR1 MDHEN, CDR2 SYDVKM. Trimming pared 7 bases from V and 7 bases from J, leaving 20 bases between. This CDR3 has 14 amino acids. The CDR3, as DNA: TGTGCCAGCAACCCAATAAGCAGGGACCATGAGCAGTACTTC. Translation gives CASNPISRDHEQYF.

This clonotype was found many times. The gene calls are TRBV9 and TRBJ1-2, with D hard to call. The CDR3 runs 13 residues. V was cut by 4 bases and J by 7 bases, with 14 bases left in between. Germline V gene sequence: CDR1 SGDLS, CDR2 YYNGEE. CDR3 loop: CASSTDRGGGYTF. CDR3 bases: TGTGCCAGCAGCACCGACCGAGGCGGTGGCTACACCTTC.

This clonotype has ten or more counts. The chain joins TRBV28 to TRBJ2-2, with a tentative D call TRBD2 (5 bases). This CDR3 region has 15 residues. The ends were cut back, 7 bases at V and 4 bases at J, with 16 bases in the middle. CDR1 is MDHEN, CDR2 SYDVKM, per germline. The CDR3 nucleotides read TGTGCCAGCACTTTGAGGGCTGTAGGCACCGGGGAGCTGTTTTTT. Translating gives CASTLRAVGTGELFF.